The rows below give T cell receptor beta chains drawn from one sample of a study of cytomegalovirus exposure and HLA in healthy donors. Produced via immunoSEQ multiplex PCR; TCRdb's table is partial and in-frame only. Of approximately 69,000 clones in the sample, about 74% were seen once. Sequenced material: PBMCs. These TCRs come from a woman in her twenties or thirties in good health and CMV-seropositive. Each CDR3 is given with its conserved first and last residue. The D gene is left open where the match is weak.

V gene	D gene	CDR3 protein
TRBV14	-	CASSQVRGKGAFF
TRBV2	-	CASSDAGLVAFF
TRBV7-8	TRBD2	CASSLVPRLAGGEQYF
TRBV12-5	-	CASGSPTGRSSSYNEQFF
TRBV6-5	-	CASSYSRGDRRYEQYF
TRBV5-4	TRBD1	CASSLAGGAYGYTF
TRBV5-1	TRBD2	CASSLASGVQDTQYF
TRBV5-6	-	CASSWWANEQFF
TRBV6-1	-	CASRVGDNQPQHF
TRBV19	-	CASLRSRPAEAFF
TRBV28	-	CASTVGGPVGIYEQYF
TRBV14	-	CASSQRAYYSYNEQFF
TRBV7-2	-	CASSLEAGLSEAFF
TRBV2	-	CASTSSYEQYF
TRBV30	TRBD2	CAWSMSGRRGTQYF
TRBV14	-	CASSLSQRASYNEQFF
TRBV5-1	-	CASSLEPGITNQPQHF
TRBV4-2	TRBD2	CASSQREGYEQYF
TRBV29-1	-	CSVEDRALRGYTF
TRBV5-1	-	CASSFLGTITDTQYF
TRBV5-1	-	CASSLVAENTGELFF
TRBV6-5	TRBD1	CASSPDRAQNQPQHF
TRBV2	TRBD2	CASSDPGQGPSGLAGLYEQYF
TRBV2	-	CASSEGRGWTEAFF
TRBV7-9	-	CSSSLGGNTEAFF
TRBV6-5	-	CATLDIRGYEQYF
TRBV14	TRBD1	CASRQSGTGIGGYTF
TRBV7-2	TRBD2	CARPTSGRLFF
TRBV29-1	-	CSVELPNGGYTF
TRBV7-9	-	CASSLLAINYNEQFF
TRBV28	TRBD2	CASSPPGLAAYNEQFF
TRBV29-1	-	CSVEERVGKLFF
TRBV6-5	-	CASSYSISGDAIYF
TRBV5-4	-	CASSWGTGVLSTDTQYF
TRBV2	TRBD1	CASRGYRGTEAFF
TRBV29-1	-	CSVGARDTQYF
TRBV30	-	CAWKTGSGTDTQYF
TRBV29-1	-	CSVTGTQRGMNTEAFF
TRBV6-5	-	CASSKGEGKTGELFF
TRBV6-5	-	CASSTTLWNTEAFF
TRBV28	-	CASSPRVDGYTF
TRBV27	TRBD2	CASSSPIRTSGSWGTDTQYF